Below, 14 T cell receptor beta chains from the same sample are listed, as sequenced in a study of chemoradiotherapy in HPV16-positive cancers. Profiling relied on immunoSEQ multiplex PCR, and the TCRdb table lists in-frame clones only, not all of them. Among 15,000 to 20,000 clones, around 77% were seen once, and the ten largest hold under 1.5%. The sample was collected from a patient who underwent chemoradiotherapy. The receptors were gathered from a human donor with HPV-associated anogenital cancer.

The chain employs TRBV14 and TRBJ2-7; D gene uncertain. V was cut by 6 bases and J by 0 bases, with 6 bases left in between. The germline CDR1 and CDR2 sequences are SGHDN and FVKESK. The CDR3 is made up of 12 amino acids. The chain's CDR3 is CASSLSSYEQYF. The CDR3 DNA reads TGTGCCAGCAGTTTAAGCTCCTACGAGCAGTACTTC.

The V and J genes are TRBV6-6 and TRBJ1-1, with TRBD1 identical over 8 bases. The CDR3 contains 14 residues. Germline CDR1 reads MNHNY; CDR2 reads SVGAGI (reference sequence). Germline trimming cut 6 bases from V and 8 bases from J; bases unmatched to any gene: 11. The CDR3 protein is CASRVARTGSEAFF. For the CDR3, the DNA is TGTGCCAGCAGAGTTGCCCGGACAGGGTCAGAAGCTTTCTTT.

CDR3 nucleotides: TGTGCCAGCAGCAACGGGTACTCTGGGGCCAACGTCCTGACTTTC. It codes for CASSNGYSGANVLTF. The chain is built from TRBV11-3 and TRBJ2-6; D unresolved. CDR1 is SGHNT, CDR2 YENEEA, per germline. Trimming removed 5 bases from V and 0 bases from J, with 8 bases in between. There are 15 residues in the CDR3.

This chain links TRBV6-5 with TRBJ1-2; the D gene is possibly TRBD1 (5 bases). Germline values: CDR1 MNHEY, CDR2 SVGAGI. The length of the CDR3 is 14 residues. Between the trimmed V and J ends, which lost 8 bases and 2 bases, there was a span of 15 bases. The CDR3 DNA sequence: TGTGCCAGCTCAATACACCAGGGAAACTATGGCTACACCTTC. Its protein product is CASSIHQGNYGYTF.

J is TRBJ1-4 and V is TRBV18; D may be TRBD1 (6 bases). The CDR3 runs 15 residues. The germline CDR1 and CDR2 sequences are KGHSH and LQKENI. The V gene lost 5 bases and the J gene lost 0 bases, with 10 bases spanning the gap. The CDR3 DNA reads TGTGCCAGCTCATTTTCAGGGGCAACTAATGAAAAACTGTTTTTT. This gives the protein CASSFSGATNEKLFF.

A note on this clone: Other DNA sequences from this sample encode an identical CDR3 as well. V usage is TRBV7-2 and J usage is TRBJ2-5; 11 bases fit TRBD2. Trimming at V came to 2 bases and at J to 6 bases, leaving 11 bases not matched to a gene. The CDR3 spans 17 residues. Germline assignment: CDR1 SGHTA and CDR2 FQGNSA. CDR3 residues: CASSLSALAGGGKTQYF. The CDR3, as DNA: TGTGCCAGCAGCTTATCAGCCCTAGCGGGGGGAGGGAAGACCCAGTACTTC.

CDR3 amino acids: CASTSGMNTEAFF. CDR3 in DNA: TGTGCCAGCACGTCGGGTATGAACACTGAAGCTTTCTTT. V and J are TRBV11-3 and TRBJ1-1; D gene uncertain. Trimming removed 7 bases from V and 0 bases from J, with 9 bases in between. CDR1 is SGHNT, CDR2 YENEEA, per germline. The CDR3 has 13 residues.

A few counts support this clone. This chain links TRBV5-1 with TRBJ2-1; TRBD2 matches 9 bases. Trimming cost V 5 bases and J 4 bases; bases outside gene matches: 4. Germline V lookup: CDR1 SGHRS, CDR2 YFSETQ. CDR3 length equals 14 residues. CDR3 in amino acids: CASSLSGGYNEQFF. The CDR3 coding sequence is TGCGCCAGCAGTTTAAGCGGGGGGTACAATGAGCAGTTCTTC.

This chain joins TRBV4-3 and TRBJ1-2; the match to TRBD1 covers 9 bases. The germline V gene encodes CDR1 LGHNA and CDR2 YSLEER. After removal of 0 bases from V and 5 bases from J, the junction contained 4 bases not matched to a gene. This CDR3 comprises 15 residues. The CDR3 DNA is TGCGCCAGCAGCCAAGAGCAGACAGGGGGGTATGGCTACACCTTC. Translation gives CASSQEQTGGYGYTF.

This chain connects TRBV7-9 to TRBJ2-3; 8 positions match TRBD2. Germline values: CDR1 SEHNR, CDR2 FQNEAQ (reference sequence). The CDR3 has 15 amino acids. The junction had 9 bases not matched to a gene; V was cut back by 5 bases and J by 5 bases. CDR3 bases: TGTGCCAGCAGCCCGAGGAGCGGGGGCGGAGATACGCAGTATTTT. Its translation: CASSPRSGGGDTQYF.

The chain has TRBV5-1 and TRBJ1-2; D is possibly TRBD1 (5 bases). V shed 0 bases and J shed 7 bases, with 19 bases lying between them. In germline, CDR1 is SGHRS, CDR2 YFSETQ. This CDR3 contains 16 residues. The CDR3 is CASSLGQNSWEGGYTF. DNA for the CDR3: TGCGCCAGCAGCTTGGGACAGAACTCCTGGGAGGGTGGCTACACCTTC.

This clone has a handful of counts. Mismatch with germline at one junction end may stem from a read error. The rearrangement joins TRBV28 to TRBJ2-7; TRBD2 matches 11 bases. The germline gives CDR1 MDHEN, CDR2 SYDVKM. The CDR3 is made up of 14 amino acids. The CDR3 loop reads CASRTTSGDSSTRF. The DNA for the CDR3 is TGTGCCAGCAGGACGACTAGCGGGGATTCCTCTACCCGGTTC.

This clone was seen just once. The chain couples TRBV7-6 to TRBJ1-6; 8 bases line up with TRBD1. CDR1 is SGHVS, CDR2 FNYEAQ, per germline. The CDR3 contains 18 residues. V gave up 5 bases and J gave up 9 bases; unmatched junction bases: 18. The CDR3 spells CASSRGQDLSSLGSPLHF. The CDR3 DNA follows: TGTGCCAGCAGCCGGGGACAGGACCTTTCTAGCTTGGGTTCACCCCTCCACTTT.

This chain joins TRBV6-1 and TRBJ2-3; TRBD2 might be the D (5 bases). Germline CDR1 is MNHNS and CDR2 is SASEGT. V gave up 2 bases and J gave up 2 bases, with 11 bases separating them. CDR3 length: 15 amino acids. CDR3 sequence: CASSETTRPTDTQYF. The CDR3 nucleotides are TGTGCCAGCAGTGAAACAACTAGACCCACAGATACGCAGTATTTT.